The 26 T cell receptor beta chains presented below share a single source sample, sequenced in a study of Tregs in tolerant kidney transplant recipients. Only in-frame clones appear in the TCRdb table, and some are missing; sequencing was by immunoSEQ multiplex PCR. Found here are about 83,000 clones, roughly 98% of them singletons; the top ten hold around 0.51%. The sample in question was CD4+ T cells from blood, obtained before the transplant. Every receptor here comes from a human donor who received a combined kidney and bone marrow transplant.

This chain links TRBV2 with TRBJ1-4; no clear D. Germline assignment: CDR1 SNHLY and CDR2 FYNNEI. CDR3 size: 12 residues. V gave up 8 bases and J gave up 6 bases, with 10 bases separating them. The chain's CDR3 is CASRGTYEKLFF. In nucleotides, the CDR3 is TGTGCCAGCCGGGGTACCTATGAAAAACTGTTTTTT.

This rearrangement joins TRBV18 to TRBJ1-6; 11 bases match TRBD1. Germline lookup yields CDR1 KGHSH and CDR2 LQKENI. V dropped 2 bases and J dropped 10; count of bases not matched to a gene: 10. This CDR3 region has 17 residues. The CDR3 protein is CASSPRTGGSFGSPLHF. CDR3 nucleotide sequence: TGTGCCAGCTCACCAAGGACAGGGGGCTCTTTCGGATCACCCCTCCACTTT.

The CDR3 coding sequence is TGTGCCAGCAGAACAGGGCCGGCGAACACTGAAGCTTTCTTT. Its translation: CASRTGPANTEAFF. The V call is TRBV6-5, the J call TRBJ1-1; D possibly corresponds to TRBD1 (6 bases). The CDR3 length is 14 residues. V lost 6 bases and J 1 base, leaving 12 bases between the germline ends. From germline, CDR1 is MNHEY and CDR2 SVGAGI.

This rearrangement joins TRBV18 to TRBJ1-4; D might be TRBD1 (5 bases). The germline V gene encodes CDR1 KGHSH and CDR2 LQKENI. This CDR3 is 15 amino acids long. The ends were cut back, 0 bases at V and 6 bases at J, with 11 bases in the middle. The CDR3 loop reads CASSPPRGGDEKLFF. CDR3 in DNA: TGTGCCAGCTCACCACCTCGAGGAGGGGATGAAAAACTGTTTTTT.

The rearrangement joins TRBV5-1 to TRBJ2-3; 7 nucleotides agree with TRBD1. V lost 6 bases, J lost 2 bases, and 9 bases stayed unmatched. In germline, CDR1 is SGHRS, CDR2 YFSETQ. This CDR3 has 15 residues. DNA of the CDR3: TGCGCCAGCACGAGACAGGGTAGTTTCACAGATACGCAGTATTTT. Protein product: CASTRQGSFTDTQYF.

The rearrangement uses TRBV7-2 and TRBJ2-7; the match to TRBD1 covers 7 bases. Germline V gene sequence: CDR1 SGHTA, CDR2 FQGNSA. This CDR3 has 15 amino acids. Trimming at V came to 6 bases and at J to 0 bases, leaving 8 bases not matched to a gene. The DNA for the CDR3 is TGTGCCAGCAGGGGAGACGGGACAGCCTCCTACGAGCAGTACTTC. Amino acids: CASRGDGTASYEQYF.

V usage is TRBV5-1 and J usage is TRBJ2-1; TRBD1 might be the D (6 bases). Germline CDR1 reads SGHRS; CDR2 reads YFSETQ. Between the trimmed V and J ends, which lost 4 bases and 8 bases, there was a span of 25 bases. The CDR3 sequence is 17 residues long. The DNA of the CDR3 is TGCGCCAGCAGCCGATATATACAGGGCTTGATGTTCGATGAGCAGTTCTTC. Translation: CASSRYIQGLMFDEQFF.

The rearrangement joins TRBV11-2 to TRBJ2-7; no clear D. V was trimmed by 6 bases and J by 0 bases, leaving 6 bases between them. The CDR3 consists of 12 residues. The germline V gene has CDR1 SGHAT and CDR2 FQNNGV. CDR3 amino acids: CASRQSSYEQYF. CDR3 in DNA: TGTGCCAGCAGACAGAGCTCCTACGAGCAGTACTTC.

J is TRBJ2-7 and V is TRBV10-2; 10 bases line up with TRBD1. Germline-derived CDR1 and CDR2 are WSHSY and SAAADI. Trimming at V came to 6 bases and at J to 3 bases, leaving 2 bases not matched to a gene. The CDR3 consists of 13 residues. CDR3 nucleotide sequence: TGCGCCAGCAGCCGGACAGGGGGCTACGAGCAGTACTTC. Protein sequence: CASSRTGGYEQYF.

The V call is TRBV29-1, the J call TRBJ2-7; a weak D match, TRBD1 (6 bases). Germline V gene data show CDR1 as SQVTM and CDR2 as ANQGSEA. Deletions cut 4 bases from V and 2 bases from J, with 12 bases between. This CDR3 has 13 amino acids. The DNA for the CDR3 is TGCAGCGTTGTTGGGACAACTACCTACGAGCAGTACTTC. Translation gives CSVVGTTTYEQYF.

Points on this clone: The germline gene is not matched at one end of the junction; a read error may be the cause. V gene TRBV27 combines with J gene TRBJ2-1; TRBD2 agrees at 13 bases. Germline-derived CDR1 and CDR2 are MNHEY and SMNVEV (reference sequence). The CDR3 is 13 residues long. Here the CDR3 DNA reads TGTGCCAGCAGTGACACTAGCGGGAGGGCGAGGGTCTTC. Its translation is CASSDTSGRARVF.

This chain uses TRBV19 with TRBJ1-5; 9 bases map to TRBD1. Germline V gives CDR1 LNHDA, CDR2 SQIVND (reference sequence). The J segment lost 2 bases and the V segment lost 6 bases, leaving 11 bases of the junction unmatched. The CDR3 runs 17 residues. This chain's CDR3 is CASRYYRGPGGNQPQHF. In nucleotides, the CDR3 is TGTGCCAGTAGATACTACAGGGGGCCTGGGGGCAATCAGCCCCAGCATTTT. Looking up the rest from reference TRBV19 and TRBJ1-5 gives the full variable domain: DGGITQSPKYLFRKEGQNVTLSCEQNLNHDAMYWYRQDPGQGLRLIYYSQIVNDFQKGDIAEGYSVSREKKESFPLTVTSAQKNPTAFYLCASRYYRGPGGNQPQHFGDGTRLSIL.

CDR3 residues: CASSLTGVAGGVYEQYF. CDR3 nucleotides: TGTGCCAGCAGCTTAACTGGGGTAGCGGGAGGAGTCTACGAGCAGTACTTC. V gene TRBV7-3 combines with J gene TRBJ2-7, with 10 bases matching TRBD2. This CDR3 has 17 amino acids. The ends lost 0 bases at V and 3 bases at J; junction bases unmatched: 8. Germline V gives CDR1 SGHTA, CDR2 FQGTGA. Supplemented by reference TRBV7-3 and TRBJ2-7, the full variable domain reads GAGVSQTPSNKVTEKGKYVELRCDPISGHTALYWYRQSLGQGPEFLIYFQGTGAADDSGLPNDRFFAVRPEGSVSTLKIQRTERGDSAVYLCASSLTGVAGGVYEQYFGPGTRLTVT.

The J gene is TRBJ1-2, the V gene TRBV7-9; D uncertain. Germline CDR1 SEHNR, CDR2 FQNEAQ (reference sequence). The CDR3 covers 14 residues. The ends were cut back, 1 base at V and 3 bases at J, with 9 bases in the middle. The CDR3 bases are TGTGCCAGCAGCTTAGGAGGGCTTGACTATGGCTACACCTTC. Translating it yields CASSLGGLDYGYTF.

This chain connects TRBV4-1 to TRBJ2-5; D call uncertain. Germline assignment: CDR1 MGHRA and CDR2 YSYEKL. The CDR3 extends over 14 amino acids. V dropped 1 base and J dropped 0 bases, with 6 bases sitting between them. CDR3 sequence reads: CASSQVRDQETQYF. Written as DNA, the CDR3 is TGCGCCAGCAGCCAAGTAAGAGACCAAGAGACCCAGTACTTC.

The chain links TRBV27 to TRBJ2-7; no firm D call. Germline lookup yields CDR1 MNHEY and CDR2 SMNVEV (reference sequence). The V end lost 5 bases, the J end lost 2 bases, and 13 bases lay between the germline ends. The CDR3 runs to 14 residues. CDR3 in DNA: TGTGCCAGCAGTCCCCCAGACAAAACCTACGAGCAGTACTTC. This translates into CASSPPDKTYEQYF.

J is TRBJ2-7 and V is TRBV5-6, with 7 bases identical to TRBD2. The V gene end was trimmed by 2 bases and the J gene end by 0 bases; junction bases not matched to a gene: 5. Germline values: CDR1 SGHDT, CDR2 YYEEEE. This CDR3 spans 15 amino acids. CDR3 bases: TGTGCCAGCAGCTTAGGCGGGAGAGACTCCTACGAGCAGTACTTC. As protein: CASSLGGRDSYEQYF.

This rearrangement joins TRBV7-2 to TRBJ2-3; 11 nucleotides match TRBD2. The V and J ends lost 5 bases and 4 bases, in that order; junction bases with no gene match: 5. Germline values: CDR1 SGHTA, CDR2 FQGNSA. The CDR3 loop spans 15 amino acids. CDR3 sequence: CASSLSGRGPDTQYF. For the CDR3, the DNA is TGTGCCAGCAGCCTTAGCGGGAGGGGCCCAGATACGCAGTATTTT.

This chain connects TRBV5-1 to TRBJ2-3; 9 bases map to TRBD2. The CDR3 extends over 17 amino acids. V lost 4 bases to trimming and J lost 2 bases; unmatched junction nucleotides: 11. The germline V gene has CDR1 SGHRS and CDR2 YFSETQ. The CDR3 DNA follows: TGCGCCAGCAGCCGGGGGAAGACTAGCGGCTACACAGATACGCAGTATTTT. Protein: CASSRGKTSGYTDTQYF. The full variable domain, its missing parts supplied by reference TRBV5-1 and TRBJ2-3, is KAGVTQTPRYLIKTRGQQVTLSCSPISGHRSVSWYQQTPGQGLQFLFEYFSETQRNKGNFPGRFSGRQFSNSRSEMNVSTLELGDSALYLCASSRGKTSGYTDTQYFGPGTRLTVL.

The rearrangement links TRBV5-1 to TRBJ2-5, with D maybe TRBD1 (5 bases). Near its end, the DNA agrees better with TRBJ2-7, so the J call may be wrong. This CDR3 is 14 amino acids long. CDR1 is SGHRS and CDR2 is YFSETQ in the germline V gene. CDR3 DNA sequence: TGCGCCAGCAGCTTGTCAGGGTCCTCATACGAGCAGTACTTC. Translating gives CASSLSGSSYEQYF.

V usage is TRBV5-1 and J usage is TRBJ2-5, with 8 bases lining up with TRBD1. The CDR3 consists of 16 residues. J lost 0 bases, V lost 0 bases, and 4 bases had no gene match. The germline V gene has CDR1 SGHRS and CDR2 YFSETQ. The DNA for the CDR3 is TGCGCCAGCAGCTTGGGGGGGACAGGATACCAAGAGACCCAGTACTTC. It translates to CASSLGGTGYQETQYF.

J is TRBJ1-2 and V is TRBV28, with 8 bases lining up with TRBD1. Germline V lookup: CDR1 MDHEN, CDR2 SYDVKM. The CDR3 sequence is 13 residues long. The J segment lost 5 bases and the V segment lost 10 bases, leaving 9 bases of the junction unmatched. The CDR3 loop reads CATSRDRIYGYTF. The CDR3 region has the DNA TGTGCCACCTCCCGGGACAGGATATATGGCTACACCTTC.

The V gene is TRBV5-1, the J gene TRBJ2-7, with 7 bases that match TRBD1. The CDR3 runs to 14 residues. Germline CDR1 SGHRS, CDR2 YFSETQ. V lost 5 bases and J lost 2; bases outside the gene matches: 7. CDR3 loop: CASSLTGPTYEQYF. CDR3 coding DNA: TGCGCCAGCAGTTTGACAGGGCCCACCTACGAGCAGTACTTC.

The V gene is TRBV6-1, the J gene TRBJ1-2, with TRBD1 matching over 9 bases. The V gene end was trimmed by 2 bases and the J gene end by 4 bases; junction bases not matched to a gene: 5. There are 15 residues in the CDR3. Germline V gene sequence: CDR1 MNHNS, CDR2 SASEGT. This chain's CDR3 is CASSESGDRVYGYTF. The CDR3 DNA reads as TGTGCCAGCAGTGAAAGCGGGGACAGGGTCTATGGCTACACCTTC.

The chain uses TRBV5-3 and TRBJ1-1, with 9 bases lining up with TRBD1. TRBV5-3 is marked as an open reading frame, function uncertain. This CDR3 is 16 amino acids long. The junction had 9 bases not matched to a gene; V was cut back by 4 bases and J by 2 bases. For the CDR3, the DNA is TGTGCCAGAAGCAAAAACCAGGGACAGGGAAACACTGAAGCTTTCTTT. This translates into CARSKNQGQGNTEAFF.

The V gene is TRBV19, the J gene TRBJ2-3; 10 bases align to TRBD2. Trimming removed 3 bases from V and 5 bases from J; junction bases left unmatched: 5. The CDR3 covers 15 residues. CDR1 is LNHDA, CDR2 SQIVND, per germline (reference sequence). CDR3 bases: TGTGCCAGTAGTATGTTAGCGGGGGGCCGAGATACGCAGTATTTT. Residues: CASSMLAGGRDTQYF.